A selection of T cell receptor beta chains follows, all from one sample in a study of identifying expanded T cells in peripheral blood. Sequencing used immunoSEQ multiplex PCR; TCRdb keeps in-frame clones, though not all of them. The sample has under 150,000 clones; roughly 80% are singletons. The sample comprised blood. The source is a person between 18 and 69 years old in good health. The CDR3 runs from the conserved cysteine through the conserved F or W. The D gene is left open where the match is weak. Not every row has a clone size; where given, it reads once, few, many or a size class.

d_gene,j_gene,abundance,v_gene,CDR3aa,CDR3nt
NA,TRBJ1-2,NA,TRBV10-2,CASSDSFAERYTF,TGCGCCAGCAGTGACAGTTTCGCAGAGCGCTACACCTTC
NA,TRBJ1-5,NA,TRBV2,CASGLTGNNQPQHF,TGTGCCAGCGGATTGACAGGAAATAATCAGCCCCAGCATTTT
NA,TRBJ1-2,NA,TRBV2,CASSELRVNYGYTF,TGTGCCAGCAGTGAATTAAGGGTTAACTATGGCTACACCTTC
NA,TRBJ2-2,NA,TRBV4-3,CASSQDGGKATGELFF,TGCGCCAGCAGCCAAGATGGGGGGAAGGCCACCGGGGAGCTGTTTTTT
NA,TRBJ2-5,NA,TRBV9,CASSVVGAGETQYF,TGTGCCAGCAGCGTAGTAGGGGCGGGAGAGACCCAGTACTTC
NA,TRBJ1-1,once,TRBV7-2,CASSFFPGTEAFF,TGTGCCAGCAGCTTTTTTCCGGGCACTGAAGCTTTCTTT
NA,TRBJ1-2,NA,TRBV4-3,CASSQEVRTLYGYTF,TGCGCCAGCAGCCAAGAGGTTAGGACGCTCTATGGCTACACCTTC
TRBD1,TRBJ2-2,NA,TRBV7-7,CASGQGAGTGELFF,TGTGCCAGCGGCCAGGGGGCGGGCACCGGGGAGCTGTTTTTT
NA,TRBJ2-7,NA,TRBV5-1,CASSLVRPSSYEQYF,TGCGCCAGCAGCTTGGTACGGCCGAGCTCCTACGAGCAGTACTTC
TRBD1,TRBJ1-3,NA,TRBV19,CASSSYAGQGPGNTIYF,TGTGCCAGTAGTAGTTATGCGGGACAGGGTCCTGGAAACACCATATATTTT
NA,TRBJ1-2,NA,TRBV16,CASSQDRNNYGYTF,TGTGCCAGCAGCCAAGACAGAAATAACTATGGCTACACCTTC
TRBD2,TRBJ2-5,NA,TRBV7-6,CASSIQLGLKETQYF,TGTGCCAGCAGCATCCAGTTGGGACTAAAAGAGACCCAGTACTTC
NA,TRBJ2-3,NA,TRBV7-2,CASSSPTVTDTQYF,TGTGCCAGCAGCTCCCCGACAGTCACAGATACGCAGTATTTT
NA,TRBJ1-1,NA,TRBV30,CAWSLWGRGLGTEAFF,TGTGCCTGGAGTCTATGGGGGCGGGGGTTGGGCACTGAAGCTTTCTTT
NA,TRBJ1-1,once,TRBV7-9,CASSPMFWADTEAFF,TGTGCCAGCAGCCCCATGTTCTGGGCAGACACTGAAGCTTTCTTT
NA,TRBJ1-6,NA,TRBV7-8,CASSRPGGGHNSPLHF,TGTGCCAGCAGCCGCCCGGGGGGGGGACATAATTCACCCCTCCACTTT
NA,TRBJ2-7,NA,TRBV5-1,CASSLFGEGAAEQYF,TGCGCCAGCAGCTTGTTCGGGGAAGGGGCGGCCGAGCAGTACTTC
NA,TRBJ1-1,NA,TRBV29-1,CSVAREGSETEAFF,TGCAGCGTTGCCCGTGAGGGGTCGGAAACTGAAGCTTTCTTT
NA,TRBJ2-1,once,TRBV27,CASRSGRVSGEQFF,TGTGCCAGCAGGTCCGGACGGGTGTCTGGGGAGCAGTTCTTC
TRBD2,TRBJ2-3,NA,TRBV7-9,CASSPPSGGGKTDTQYF,TGTGCCAGCAGCCCACCCTCGGGGGGGGGTAAAACAGATACGCAGTATTTT
NA,TRBJ1-1,once,TRBV18,CASSSGQNTEAFF,TGTGCCAGCTCTTCGGGGCAGAACACTGAAGCTTTCTTT
NA,TRBJ1-2,NA,TRBV9,CASSVVGDGYGYTF,TGTGCCAGCAGCGTAGTCGGGGACGGCTATGGCTACACCTTC
NA,TRBJ2-1,NA,TRBV7-9,CASSLRGWPSYNEQFF,TGTGCCAGCAGCTTACGTGGTTGGCCCTCCTACAATGAGCAGTTCTTC
NA,TRBJ1-2,NA,TRBV9,CASSVGNKPNYGYTF,TGTGCCAGCAGCGTAGGAAACAAACCTAACTATGGCTACACCTTC
NA,TRBJ1-2,NA,TRBV7-2,CASSPFGSGRNYGYTF,TGTGCCAGCAGCCCATTCGGGTCAGGTCGGAACTATGGCTACACCTTC
NA,TRBJ2-5,NA,TRBV5-1,CASSPERTGALKETQYF,TGCGCCAGCAGCCCCGAGCGTACCGGGGCCCTAAAAGAGACCCAGTACTTC
NA,TRBJ2-7,once,TRBV6-1,CASSEGILGAGEQYF,TGTGCCAGCAGTGAAGGCATCTTGGGGGCAGGGGAGCAGTACTTC
NA,TRBJ1-5,NA,TRBV7-2,CASSTFQGPNQPQHF,TGTGCCAGCAGCACCTTCCAGGGGCCAAATCAGCCCCAGCATTTT
TRBD1,TRBJ1-5,NA,TRBV19,CASTSTGTSNQPQHF,TGTGCCAGTACCTCGACAGGGACTAGCAATCAGCCCCAGCATTTT
TRBD1,TRBJ1-1,NA,TRBV18,CASSPGPLGDRGSLNTEAFF,TGTGCCAGCTCACCGGGGCCCCTCGGGGACAGGGGATCACTGAACACTGAAGCTTTCTTT
TRBD1,TRBJ2-5,NA,TRBV7-9,CASSSPGTGRTQYF,TGTGCCAGCAGCTCCCCCGGGACAGGGAGGACCCAGTACTTC